These 11 T cell receptor beta chains share one sample of origin, sequenced in a study of OX40 agonist ivuxolimab in advanced cancers. Data came from immunoSEQ multiplex PCR; TCRdb stores just in-frame clones and leaves some out. This sample has 65,000 to 90,000 clones, with 84% found just once. This specimen was CD4+ or CD8+ T cells sorted from blood, taken in a trial of the OX40 agonist ivuxolimab. The receptors here all came from an adult with an advanced solid tumor such as melanoma, head and neck, liver or kidney cancer.

This chain uses TRBV30 with TRBJ1-5, with 7 bases that match TRBD1. CDR3 length equals 15 residues. V shed 0 bases and J 4 bases; nucleotides not matched to a gene: 6. In germline, CDR1 is GTSNPN, CDR2 SVGIG (reference sequence). Written as DNA, the CDR3 is TGTGCCTGGAGTGTTAAGGGGGCGCTGAATCAGCCCCAGCATTTT. It codes for CAWSVKGALNQPQHF.

In this sample, this clone turned up once. V gene TRBV29-1 combines with J gene TRBJ1-1, with 8 nucleotides matching TRBD1. Germline CDR1 is SQVTM and CDR2 is ANQGSEA. After removal of 1 base from V and 4 bases from J, the junction contained 5 bases not matched to a gene. The length of the CDR3 is 14 residues. This chain's CDR3 is CSVEGGTGSTEAFF. CDR3 sequence (DNA): TGCAGCGTTGAAGGTGGGACAGGCAGCACTGAAGCTTTCTTT.

The V gene is TRBV4-1, the J gene TRBJ1-6; D is ambiguous. The CDR3 has 16 amino acids. Trimming cost V 1 base and J 0 bases, with 7 bases left between them. Per the germline V gene, CDR1 is MGHRA and CDR2 is YSYEKL. CDR3 coding DNA: TGCGCCAGCAGCCAAGCGACGAGCTCCTATAATTCACCCCTCCACTTT. This sequence encodes CASSQATSSYNSPLHF.

V is TRBV6-5 and J is TRBJ2-3; tentative D call: TRBD1 (5 bases). The CDR3 length is 15 residues. V lost 2 bases and J lost 4, with 13 bases in between. Germline values: CDR1 MNHEY, CDR2 SVGAGI. CDR3 amino acids: CASSYGPGYPDTQYF. DNA of the CDR3: TGTGCCAGCAGTTACGGGCCAGGGTACCCAGATACGCAGTATTTT.

The chain carries TRBV7-8 and TRBJ1-6; D is unresolved. V was pared by 5 bases and J by 8 bases, with 16 bases between. Germline CDR1 SGHVS, CDR2 FQNEAQ. The CDR3 is 15 residues long. CDR3 nucleotides: TGTGCCAGCAGCGGATGGGTAGGATCGGATTCACCCCTCCACTTT. This translates into CASSGWVGSDSPLHF.

The chain recombines TRBV5-8 with TRBJ2-7, with 7 bases identical to TRBD1. CDR1 and CDR2 (germline): SGHTS, YDEGEE. The CDR3 spans 14 residues. After removal of 6 bases from V and 7 bases from J, the junction contained 13 bases not matched to a gene. This CDR3 reads CASTFPRDSWEQYV. For the CDR3, the DNA is TGTGCCAGCACCTTCCCACGGGACAGTTGGGAGCAGTACGTC.

V is TRBV5-4 and J is TRBJ1-4; 8 positions agree with TRBD1. The junction had 5 bases not matched to a gene; V was cut back by 4 bases and J by 6 bases. There are 14 residues in the CDR3. Germline V lookup: CDR1 SGHNT, CDR2 YYREEE (reference sequence). Here the CDR3 DNA reads TGTGCCAGCAGCGCGGACAGGGCAGATGAAAAACTGTTTTTT. Translated, it gives CASSADRADEKLFF.

The chain recombines TRBV11-2 with TRBJ1-2; D gene unclear. This CDR3 has 13 residues. Trimming removed 3 bases at V and 6 bases at J, with 11 bases between. CDR1 and CDR2 from the germline V gene are SGHAT and FQNNGV. CDR3 in DNA: TGTGCCAGCAGCTTGGGCGTCGGAAATGGCTACACCTTC. Its translation: CASSLGVGNGYTF.

The chain has TRBV28 and TRBJ1-2, with TRBD1 identical over 8 bases. This CDR3 has 14 residues. Per the germline V gene, CDR1 is MDHEN and CDR2 is SYDVKM. V gave up 6 bases and J gave up 1 base; unmatched junction bases: 4. The CDR3 loop reads CASRSTGVNYGYTF. As DNA, the CDR3 is TGTGCCAGCAGGTCGACAGGGGTTAACTATGGCTACACCTTC.

This chain links TRBV19 with TRBJ2-2; 8 nucleotides align to TRBD1. V was clipped by 5 bases and J by 0 bases; unmatched bases: 2. Looked up from germline, CDR1 is LNHDA and CDR2 is SQIVND (reference sequence). CDR3 size: 15 residues. CDR3 DNA: TGTGCCAGTAGTCTGGACAGGGCGAACACCGGGGAGCTGTTTTTT. Its protein is CASSLDRANTGELFF. Using reference TRBV19 and TRBJ2-2 for the parts outside the CDR3, the full variable domain is DGGITQSPKYLFRKEGQNVTLSCEQNLNHDAMYWYRQDPGQGLRLIYYSQIVNDFQKGDIAEGYSVSREKKESFPLTVTSAQKNPTAFYLCASSLDRANTGELFFGEGSRLTVL.

Only one count was recorded for this clone. V usage is TRBV16 and J usage is TRBJ2-3; possible D gene TRBD1, 5 bases. Between the trimmed V and J ends, which lost 6 bases and 0 bases, there was a span of 10 bases. Germline CDR1 reads KGHSY; CDR2 reads FQNENV. The CDR3 consists of 14 residues. The CDR3 DNA follows: TGTGCCAGCAGACTACAGGCTAGCACAGATACGCAGTATTTT. Translating it yields CASRLQASTDTQYF.